This TCR beta chain is from a study of shared clonotypes between healthy human individuals. As for the study in general: CD4 naive cells filled three plates per donor, CD4 memory three, CD8 naive two and CD8 memory one.

Regarding the study as a whole: Sampling covered nothing but blood. Tissue TCR repertoires likely differ from those found in blood.

V was clipped by 2 bases and J by 2 bases, with 13 bases between them. The CDR3 is made up of 15 amino acids. Germline V gives CDR1 SGHRS, CDR2 YFSETQ. Some clones are missing from TCRdb's copy, which holds only in-frame ones; the method was immunoSEQ multiplex PCR. Of under 850,000 clones in the sample, over 55% were seen once. A note on this clone: Its antigen remains unknown.

This clonotype was sampled from a woman in her twenties or thirties in good health. The chain employs TRBV5-1 and TRBJ1-2, with a tentative D call TRBD1 (6 bases). Sequencing was carried out using memory CD4+ T cells sorted from blood. Regarding subset: CD45RA-negative fraction. As DNA, the CDR3 is TGCGCCAGCAGCTTCGGACAGACGATAAACTATGGCTACACCTTC. This gives the protein CASSFGQTINYGYTF.